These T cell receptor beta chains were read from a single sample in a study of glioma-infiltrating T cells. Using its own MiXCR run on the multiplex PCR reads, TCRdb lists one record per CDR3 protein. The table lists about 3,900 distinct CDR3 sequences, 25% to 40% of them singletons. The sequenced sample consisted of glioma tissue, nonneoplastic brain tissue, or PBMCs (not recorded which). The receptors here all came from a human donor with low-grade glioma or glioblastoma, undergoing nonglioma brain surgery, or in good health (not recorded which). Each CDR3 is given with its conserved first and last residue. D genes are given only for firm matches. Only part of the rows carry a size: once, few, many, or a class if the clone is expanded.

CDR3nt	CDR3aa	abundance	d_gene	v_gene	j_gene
TGTGCCAGCAGGGGGGAGGCAGGACCCTACAATGAGCAGTTCTTC	CASRGEAGPYNEQFF	medium-sized	-	TRBV6-1	TRBJ2-1
TGCGCCAGCAGCCAGGGACAGGGGGCGGTCGGGTATGGCTACACCTTC	CASSQGQGAVGYGYTF	-	TRBD1	TRBV5-1	TRBJ1-2
TGCAGTGCTAAGAAGGGACTAGCCTTCACAGATACGCAGTATTTT	CSAKKGLAFTDTQYF	medium-sized	TRBD2	TRBV20-1	TRBJ2-3
TGTGCCAGCAGAGGGACTAGCGGGGACCGGCAGTTCTTC	CASRGTSGDRQFF	-	TRBD2	TRBV6-5	TRBJ2-1
TGTGCCAGCGGGGGGCAGGCCAATCAGCCCCAGCATTTT	CASGGQANQPQHF	few	-	TRBV2	TRBJ1-5
TGTGCCAGCAGCGCGAACCCCCATGGAGAGACCCAGTACTTC	CASSANPHGETQYF	few	-	TRBV7-3	TRBJ2-5
TGTGCCAGCAGTGAAGCGGCAGGTTATAGCAATCAGCCCCAGCATTTT	CASSEAAGYSNQPQHF	large	-	TRBV6-1	TRBJ1-5
TGTGCCAGTAGTATAGATCCGGCAGGACGTGAAGCTTTCTTT	CASSIDPAGREAFF	-	-	TRBV19	TRBJ1-1
TGTGCCAGCAACCAGCCCTGGATCTACAATCAGCCCCAGCATTTT	CASNQPWIYNQPQHF	-	-	TRBV6-1	TRBJ1-5
TGTGCCAGCCGACGGGGGTCAGGGGGTTCCTACAATGAGCAGTTCTTC	CASRRGSGGSYNEQFF	-	-	TRBV6-1	TRBJ2-1
TGTGCCAGACCCGTGCCGGGACAGACACCTCGGGGGGCCGTGAACCTTTACGAGCAGTACTTC	CARPVPGQTPRGAVNLYEQYF	few	-	TRBV7-6	TRBJ2-7
TGCAGTGCTAGAGCTGGGGACAGGCTAAACTACGAGCAGTACTTC	CSARAGDRLNYEQYF	medium-sized	TRBD1	TRBV20-1	TRBJ2-7
TGTGCCAGCAGTCCTCAGGGGGGACAGGGGGCGCTGGACTATGGCTACACCTTC	CASSPQGGQGALDYGYTF	medium-sized	TRBD1	TRBV25-1	TRBJ1-2
TGTGCCAGCAGCCTCGCCGGGACAGGGCCCAGCTTTTTT	CASSLAGTGPSFF	many	TRBD1	TRBV3-1	TRBJ2-2
TGTGCCAGCAGCTTAGGCGGGACTAGCACAGATACGCAGTATTTT	CASSLGGTSTDTQYF	many	-	TRBV7-2	TRBJ2-3
TGTGCCAGTAGTGAACTCATAGGGGGGAACACTGAAGCTTTCTTT	CASSELIGGNTEAFF	many	-	TRBV19	TRBJ1-1
TGTGCCAGCAGCTTAGCAGTACTAGCGGAGGGTGAGCAGTTCTTC	CASSLAVLAEGEQFF	medium-sized	TRBD2	TRBV7-2	TRBJ2-1
TGTGCCAGCAGTCTTACCGGGACACCTCAAGAGACCCAGTACTTC	CASSLTGTPQETQYF	medium-sized	-	TRBV25-1	TRBJ2-5
TGCAGTGGGAAGGGGTGGATCCGCAATGAGCAGTTCTTC	CSGKGWIRNEQFF	large	-	TRBV20-1	TRBJ2-1
TGTGCCAGCAGTTACCTAGCGGGGGGAACCACAGATACGCAGTATTTT	CASSYLAGGTTDTQYF	medium-sized	TRBD2	TRBV12-3/TRBV12-4	TRBJ2-3
TGCAGTGCTAGGATGCTAGGGATGGTACCTCTCCCAGATACGCAGTATTTT	CSARMLGMVPLPDTQYF	many	-	TRBV20-1	TRBJ2-3
TGCGCCAGCAGCCAAGGGGTGAGCCTCTCCTACGAGCAGTACTTC	CASSQGVSLSYEQYF	-	-	TRBV4-3	TRBJ2-7
TGTGCCAGCAGTGTGGGGTGGAACACTGAAGCTTTCTTT	CASSVGWNTEAFF	large	-	TRBV6-1	TRBJ1-1
TGTGCCAGCAGCTGGGAGGGTAGGGTTAACACTGAAGCTTTCTTT	CASSWEGRVNTEAFF	-	-	TRBV5-4	TRBJ1-1
TGTGCCAGTACCCCCGGGGTGGAAGGGGGGAATGAGCAGTTCTTC	CASTPGVEGGNEQFF	-	-	TRBV6-1	TRBJ2-1
TGTGCCAGCAGCCAATGGGGGGGGAGCTCCTACAATGAGCAGTTCTTC	CASSQWGGSSYNEQFF	-	TRBD2	TRBV3-1	TRBJ2-1
TGTGCCAGCAGCGTAGTGGGGAGCGAGCAGTACTTC	CASSVVGSEQYF	-	-	TRBV9	TRBJ2-7
TGCAGAGCCGCAGTCCGGCGGGGCCCCTACAATGAGCAGTTCTTC	CRAAVRRGPYNEQFF	medium-sized	-	TRBV20-1	TRBJ2-1
TGTGCCAGCAGTGACCTCCGGGACCGGCAAGAGACCCAGTACTTC	CASSDLRDRQETQYF	-	-	TRBV25-1	TRBJ2-5
TGTGCCAGCAGTTCTCGTGTAGGGGAGGTGTCTAATGAAAAACTGTTTTTT	CASSSRVGEVSNEKLFF	many	-	TRBV6-1	TRBJ1-4
TGTGCCAGCAGCCCGAGACCCGGGTACGGAAACACCATATATTTT	CASSPRPGYGNTIYF	few	-	TRBV11-2	TRBJ1-3
TGTGCCATCAGTGACCTCGGGACAGGGATCTACGAGCAGTACTTC	CAISDLGTGIYEQYF	medium-sized	TRBD1	TRBV10-3	TRBJ2-7
TGTGCCAGTAGTATACGGGGGACTGAAGCTTTCTTT	CASSIRGTEAFF	many	-	TRBV19	TRBJ1-1
TGTGCCAGCGGCTTAGTGGGGTTAAACTATGGCTACACCTTC	CASGLVGLNYGYTF	-	-	TRBV7-2	TRBJ1-2
TGTGCCAGCAGTGAGAGCAGGGCGGGCTACACCTTC	CASSESRAGYTF	medium-sized	-	TRBV2	TRBJ1-2
TGTGCCAGCCGCACGGACAGTTACTCTGGGGCCAACGCCCTGACTTTC	CASRTDSYSGANALTF	-	-	TRBV19	TRBJ2-6
TGTGCCTGGAATGGGGGGGGAAATTCACCCCTCCACTTT	CAWNGGGNSPLHF	-	-	TRBV30	TRBJ1-6
TGTGCCAGTAGTAGGACATCCGGCACTGAAGCTTTCTTT	CASSRTSGTEAFF	medium-sized	-	TRBV19	TRBJ1-1
TGTGCCAGCAGACCCCCGGGACTAGCGGGGGGGTCCTACGAGCAGTACTTC	CASRPPGLAGGSYEQYF	many	TRBD2	TRBV6-2/TRBV6-3	TRBJ2-7
TGTGCCAGTGGCTGGGGAAATGTATTAACCGGGGAGCTGTTTTTT	CASGWGNVLTGELFF	-	-	TRBV11-2	TRBJ2-2
TGTGCCAGCAGCCAAGCGGCGGGGGTCACTGAAGCTTTCTTT	CASSQAAGVTEAFF	medium-sized	-	TRBV3-1	TRBJ1-1
TGTGCCAGCAGCCTTCACAGGGCTCCTTCTGGAAACACCATATATTTT	CASSLHRAPSGNTIYF	few	-	TRBV11-2	TRBJ1-3
TGCAGTGCTAACCGAGGACAGACCTACGAGCAGTACTTC	CSANRGQTYEQYF	medium-sized	-	TRBV20-1	TRBJ2-7
TGTGCCAGCAGCGCCCGTGAAAATCAGCCCCAGCATTTT	CASSARENQPQHF	many	-	TRBV3-1	TRBJ1-5
TGTGACAGCAGCTTGGGCCTCCCAAATTCACCCCTCCACTTT	CDSSLGLPNSPLHF	-	-	TRBV4-2	TRBJ1-6
TGTGCCAGCAGCCCCTTTAGGACAGAGGTAAAAGAGACCCAGTACTTC	CASSPFRTEVKETQYF	many	-	TRBV7-2	TRBJ2-5
TGCGCCAGCAGCCAAGACGACAAGTTTAACACCGGGGAGCTGTTTTTT	CASSQDDKFNTGELFF	few	-	TRBV4-3	TRBJ2-2
TGTGCCAGCAGCTCAAGACCAAATAGCGGGGCCGGGGCCGGGGAGCTGTTTTTT	CASSSRPNSGAGAGELFF	many	TRBD2	TRBV7-2	TRBJ2-2
TGTGCCAGCAGTGAAGGCCGGGTAGGGACGGACAATGAGCAGTTCTTC	CASSEGRVGTDNEQFF	medium-sized	-	TRBV2	TRBJ2-1
TGCAGTGCTAGAGATCTACGCAGGGGGCCCGGAAACACCATATATTTT	CSARDLRRGPGNTIYF	many	TRBD1	TRBV20-1	TRBJ1-3
TGCAGCGTTGACATCCGGGACAGGGGTTTCGAGGCTGGAGGCTACACCTTC	CSVDIRDRGFEAGGYTF	many	TRBD1	TRBV29-1	TRBJ1-2
TGTGCCAGCAGCCCAGACAGGGGGAGTGAAAAACTGTTTTTT	CASSPDRGSEKLFF	many	TRBD1	TRBV7-2	TRBJ1-4
TGTGCCAGCAGCTTAGAGATGCAGGGTGGAGGCTACACCTTC	CASSLEMQGGGYTF	many	-	TRBV7-9	TRBJ1-2
TGTGCCACCACCAGGGGCAGCCTCAACACTGAAGCTTTCTTT	CATTRGSLNTEAFF	large	-	TRBV6-1	TRBJ1-1
TGTGCCATCAGGGACAGAAGTAGGAGCACTGAAGCTTTCTTT	CAIRDRSRSTEAFF	many	-	TRBV10-3	TRBJ1-1
TGCGCCAGCAGCCAATCCGGACTTATCAATGAGCAGTTCTTC	CASSQSGLINEQFF	many	-	TRBV4-3	TRBJ2-1
TGTGCCAGCAGTCCTCGTGGACAGGGTGTGATTTGGGACTCTGGAAACACCATATATTTT	CASSPRGQGVIWDSGNTIYF	many	TRBD1	TRBV7-2	TRBJ1-3